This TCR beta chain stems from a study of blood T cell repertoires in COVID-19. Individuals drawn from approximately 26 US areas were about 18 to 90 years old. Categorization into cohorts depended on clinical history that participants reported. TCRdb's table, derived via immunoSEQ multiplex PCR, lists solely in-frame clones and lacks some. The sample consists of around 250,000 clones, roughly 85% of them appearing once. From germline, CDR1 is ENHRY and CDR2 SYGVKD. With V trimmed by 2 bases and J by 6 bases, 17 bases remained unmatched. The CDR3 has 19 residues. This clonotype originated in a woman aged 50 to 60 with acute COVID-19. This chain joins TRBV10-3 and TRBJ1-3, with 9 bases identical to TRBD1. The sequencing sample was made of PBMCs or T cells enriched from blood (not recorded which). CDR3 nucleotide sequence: TGTGCCATCAGTGAGGGTGACAGGGGGATCCGGTATAAGGAAAACACCATATATTTT. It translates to CAISEGDRGIRYKENTIYF.